This T cell receptor beta chain was retrieved from a study of blood T cell repertoires in COVID-19 (dated by TCRdb to between 2020 and 2021). Notes on the research overall: Samples from collaborators originated in the United States, Italy and Spain and spanned both the acute and convalescent phases of COVID-19. HLA class I and class II types, where available, came from metadata supplied by the sample provider rather than from assay-based typing. Nearly every sample came with metadata listing a de-identified subject ID, COVID-19 status, age in years and sex. Samples were obtained from the ongoing ImmuneRACE study (first 160 participants) and from some 1,200 subjects provided by 6 global collaborators. The repertoires were released in a freely available public database meant as a resource for research on the immune response to SARS-CoV-2. The dataset comprised deeply sampled blood TCRbeta repertoires from subjects exposed to, actively infected with, or recovered from COVID-19. The material from the prospective study consisted of cDNA or gDNA derived from T cells, B-cell-depleted T cells, or PBMCs. Broad study findings and their caveats: The quantity of clinical and demographic metadata differed by source and by participant and was supplied without curation.

With respect to this clone: The antigen it binds to is not known. Base quality data are lacking; no much larger clone is found one base away.

The collaborating institutions used their own protocols to collect whole blood in K2EDTA tubes. For TCRbeta analysis, collaborators shipped samples as frozen whole blood, isolated PBMCs, or DNA extracted from either of those sample types. Including the terminal cysteine and phenylalanine, the CDR3 comprises 17 residues. The only DNA kept is the CDR3, 51 bases in frame from the first base. From V the trimming removes 6 bases and from J it removes 2 bases, while the gene matches leave 6 bases of the junction unaccounted for. The germline V gene (reference sequence) yields LNHDA for CDR1 and SQIVND for CDR2. TCRbeta CDR3 regions were amplified from genomic DNA using the immunoSEQ Assay, a bias-controlled multiplex PCR. Concerning the study's data processing: The number of nucleated cells in each sample was estimated from the amplification of reference gene primers within the assay. Sequence reads were collapsed and filtered to measure the absolute abundance of every unique TCRbeta CDR3 rearrangement. Productive Simpson clonality was computed per sample as the square root of Simpson's diversity index over productive rearrangements. TCRdb carries this immuneACCESS record with in-frame sequences only. Its versions omit some clonotypes, under half of them owing to an unresolved V gene in the studies checked, with the rest unexplained. The V and J calls and clone size are taken from that table; D and trimming were inferred from the DNA. Present in this sample are 210,000 or so clones, approximately 90% of which were seen just once. Clones ranked in the top ten supply around 4.8% of the sample.

The V and J genes are TRBV19 and TRBJ2-6, and 11 junctional nucleotides match TRBD1. The source material was peripheral blood. The source is a middle-aged woman with acute or convalescent COVID-19. At the DNA level, the sequence is TGTGCCAGTAGGAACCGGGACAGGGGGGCTGGGGCCAACGTCCTGACTTTC. Translated, this gives CASRNRDRGAGANVLTF.